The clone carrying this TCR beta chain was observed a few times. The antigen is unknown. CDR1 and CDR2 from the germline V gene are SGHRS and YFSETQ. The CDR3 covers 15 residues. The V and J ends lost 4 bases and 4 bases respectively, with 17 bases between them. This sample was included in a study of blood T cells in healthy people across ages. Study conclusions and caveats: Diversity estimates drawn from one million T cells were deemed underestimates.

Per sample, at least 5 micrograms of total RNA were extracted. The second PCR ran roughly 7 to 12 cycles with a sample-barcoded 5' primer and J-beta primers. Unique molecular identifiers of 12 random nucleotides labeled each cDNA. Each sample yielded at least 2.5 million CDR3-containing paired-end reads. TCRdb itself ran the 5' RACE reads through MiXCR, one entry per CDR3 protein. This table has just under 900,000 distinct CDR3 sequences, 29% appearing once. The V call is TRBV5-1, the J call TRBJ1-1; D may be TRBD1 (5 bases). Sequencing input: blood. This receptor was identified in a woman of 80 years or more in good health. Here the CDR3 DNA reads TGCGCCAGCAGCCCCTCTGACCCGGGACGCACTGAAGCTTTCTTT. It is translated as CASSPSDPGRTEAFF.